This entry concerns a single T cell receptor (beta chain). The antigen is unknown. The data were taken from a study of radiation and T cells in renal cell carcinoma. Study-wide results and caveats: From baseline, blood top tumor clonotypes peaked at 2 weeks post-radiation.

Profiled with immunoSEQ multiplex PCR; TCRdb holds only in-frame clones, not every one. The table has more than 95,000 clones, 81% seen once. Time point of the sample: blood 2 weeks post-SBRT. Treatment given: 15 Gy SBRT to primary tumor, nephrectomy 4 weeks later. This CDR3 is built from 14 residues. Germline CDR1 is SNHLY and CDR2 is FYNNEI. J was trimmed by 0 bases and V by 8 bases; bases with no gene match: 4. Sequencing used blood, obtained from a patient whose treatment included radiotherapy and nephrectomy. The J gene is TRBJ2-3, the V gene TRBV2; 8 bases are shared with TRBD2. The clonotype was recovered from a man aged 50 to 60 with renal cell carcinoma. The DNA for the CDR3 is TGTGCCAGCCTAAGCGGGAGTAGCACAGATACGCAGTATTTT. Protein product: CASLSGSSTDTQYF.